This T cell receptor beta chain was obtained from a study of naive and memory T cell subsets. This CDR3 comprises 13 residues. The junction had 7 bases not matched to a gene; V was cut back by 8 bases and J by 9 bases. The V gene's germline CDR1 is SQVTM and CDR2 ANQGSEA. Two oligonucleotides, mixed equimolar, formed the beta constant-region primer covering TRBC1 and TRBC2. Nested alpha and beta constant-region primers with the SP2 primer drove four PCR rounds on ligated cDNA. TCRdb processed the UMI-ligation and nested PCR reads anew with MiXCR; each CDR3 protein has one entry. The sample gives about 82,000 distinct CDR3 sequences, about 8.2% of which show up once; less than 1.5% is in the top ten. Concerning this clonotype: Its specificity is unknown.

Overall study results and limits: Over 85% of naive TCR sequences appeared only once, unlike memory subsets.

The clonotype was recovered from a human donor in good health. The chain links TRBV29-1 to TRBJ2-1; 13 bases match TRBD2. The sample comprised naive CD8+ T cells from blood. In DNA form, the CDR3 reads TGCAGCATAGGACTAGCGGGAGCGGTTGAGCAGTTCTTC. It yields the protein CSIGLAGAVEQFF.